Below are 3 T cell receptor beta chains sequenced from a single sample in a study of blood T cell repertoires in COVID-19. Sequencing used immunoSEQ multiplex PCR; TCRdb keeps in-frame clones, though not all of them. The sample shows roughly 150,000 clones, 80% to 90% of them seen only once. Material for sequencing was peripheral blood. The receptors derive from a woman between 50 and 59 years old in a cohort sampled during active or convalescent COVID-19.

This chain links TRBV2 with TRBJ1-2; 9 positions agree with TRBD1. The CDR3 loop spans 16 amino acids. V was pared by 11 bases and J by 3 bases, with 16 bases of the junction left unmatched. CDR1 SNHLY and CDR2 FYNNEI come from the germline V gene. The CDR3 DNA follows: TGTGCCGAGTTTAGGGACAGGGCGAATTTCGACTATGGCTACACCTTC. Translated, it gives CAEFRDRANFDYGYTF.

The chain employs TRBV4-1 and TRBJ1-5, with 9 bases lining up with TRBD1. Germline lookup yields CDR1 MGHRA and CDR2 YSYEKL. V dropped 1 base and J dropped 8; count of bases not matched to a gene: 12. This CDR3 is 17 amino acids long. CDR3 bases: TGCGCCAGCAGCCAAGTGCTTGGGACAGGGTATAATGAGCCCCAGCATTTT. This encodes CASSQVLGTGYNEPQHF.

This clone was seen more than once but under ten times. The genes are TRBV5-1 and TRBJ2-1; D is perhaps TRBD2 (7 bases). The V end was cut by 2 bases, the J end by 0 bases, with 18 bases between. Per germline, CDR1 SGHRS and CDR2 YFSETQ. This CDR3 has 18 residues. CDR3 residues: CASSFGSRGASSYNEQFF. CDR3 sequence (DNA): TGCGCCAGCAGCTTCGGCTCCCGGGGGGCTAGCTCCTACAATGAGCAGTTCTTC.